The next 24 T cell receptor beta chains were all read from a single sample in a study of Tregs in tolerant kidney transplant recipients. Libraries were prepared by immunoSEQ multiplex PCR; TCRdb keeps only in-frame clonotypes and omits some of them. The sample includes over 70,000 clones, roughly nine tenths seen only once; the top ten take roughly 1.5%. Recipients received nonmyeloablative bone marrow transplants from related graft donors, with transient mixed chimerism. Sample: CD4+ T cells from blood (PBMCs), taken 24 months after the transplant. Receptors were obtained from a human patient who received a combined kidney and bone marrow transplant. Some T cells may be provided by the graft donor.

J is TRBJ2-5 and V is TRBV15, with 10 bases fitting TRBD1. CDR3 size: 13 residues. Germline V gene data show CDR1 as LNHNV and CDR2 as YYDKDF (reference sequence). V gave up 10 bases and J gave up 5 bases; unmatched junction bases: 7. As DNA, the CDR3 is TGTGCCATCATTCGGGACAGGGGTGAGACCCAGTACTTC. The encoded protein is CAIIRDRGETQYF.

The V gene is TRBV4-2, the J gene TRBJ1-4; TRBD1 matches 10 bases. This CDR3 spans 17 amino acids. Trimming removed 2 bases from V and 6 bases from J; junction bases left unmatched: 9. CDR1 and CDR2 from the germline V gene are LGHNA and YNFKEQ. CDR3 region: CASSQIPGQGVYEKLFF. For the CDR3, the DNA is TGTGCCAGCAGCCAAATTCCCGGACAGGGGGTCTATGAAAAACTGTTTTTT.

The V gene is TRBV7-8, the J gene TRBJ1-5, with TRBD1 matching 11 bases. V was pared by 5 bases and J by 0 bases, with 15 bases of the junction left unmatched. CDR3 length: 20 residues. Germline CDR1 SGHVS, CDR2 FQNEAQ. CDR3 DNA sequence: TGTGCCAGCAGCCCTAAAATTCCGGGACAGGGGGTCTATAGCAATCAGCCCCAGCATTTT. It translates to CASSPKIPGQGVYSNQPQHF.

V and J are TRBV19 and TRBJ2-5, with a tentative D call TRBD1 (5 bases). V was cut by 6 bases and J by 0 bases, with 11 bases left in between. The germline V gene has CDR1 LNHDA and CDR2 SQIVND (reference sequence). CDR3 size: 14 residues. CDR3 sequence reads: CASSPNRYQETQYF. In DNA, the CDR3 is TGTGCCAGTAGCCCAAACAGGTACCAAGAGACCCAGTACTTC.

This sequence joins TRBV29-1 and TRBJ2-3; D perhaps matches TRBD2 (6 bases). The CDR3 covers 14 residues. Trimming shortened V by 4 bases and J by 1 base, and 12 bases separated the two germline ends. From germline, CDR1 is SQVTM and CDR2 ANQGSEA. CDR3 nucleotides: TGCAGCGTTGGGCGGGGAAGGGGCACAGATACGCAGTATTTT. It encodes CSVGRGRGTDTQYF.

The CDR3 reads CASSLDRLNTEAFF. CDR3 DNA sequence: TGTGCCAGCTCTCTGGACAGGCTGAACACTGAAGCTTTCTTT. The rearrangement links TRBV18 to TRBJ1-1; 7 bases match TRBD1. The CDR3 has 14 amino acids. Looked up from germline, CDR1 is KGHSH and CDR2 is LQKENI. Germline trimming cut 6 bases from V and 0 bases from J; bases unmatched to any gene: 4.

The CDR3 DNA reads TGTGCCAGTAGTAAATGGGGGGGCCAAGAGACCCAGTACTTC. Translating it yields CASSKWGGQETQYF. The rearrangement links TRBV19 to TRBJ2-5; 7 nucleotides line up with TRBD2. Trimming removed 4 bases from V and 1 base from J; junction bases left unmatched: 3. This CDR3 spans 14 amino acids. Germline V gene data show CDR1 as LNHDA and CDR2 as SQIVND (reference sequence).

V is TRBV7-9 and J is TRBJ1-2, with 9 bases lining up with TRBD1. Germline trimming cut 8 bases from V and 0 bases from J; bases unmatched to any gene: 4. Germline CDR1 and CDR2: SEHNR and FQNEAQ (reference sequence). There are 14 residues in the CDR3. The CDR3 loop is CASGRDRANYGYTF. Written as DNA, the CDR3 is TGTGCCAGCGGCCGGGACAGGGCTAACTATGGCTACACCTTC.

This clone was recorded once. This sequence joins TRBV29-1 and TRBJ2-2; D uncertain. Germline CDR1 is SQVTM and CDR2 is ANQGSEA. CDR3 size: 13 residues. V was pared by 4 bases and J by 4 bases, with 10 bases between. The CDR3 DNA reads TGCAGCGTTGGGGTGACGGGCACCGGGGAGCTGTTTTTT. It encodes CSVGVTGTGELFF.

The chain combines TRBV4-3 with TRBJ2-1; possibly TRBD2 for D (5 bases). This CDR3 is 15 amino acids long. With 4 bases removed from V and 3 bases from J, the gap between germline ends came to 13 bases. The germline CDR1 and CDR2 sequences are LGHNA and YSLEER. The CDR3 reads CASSRSGRDYNEQFF. The CDR3 DNA sequence: TGCGCCAGCAGCCGAAGTGGGAGAGACTACAATGAGCAGTTCTTC.

The chain combines TRBV27 with TRBJ1-5, with 8 bases that match TRBD1. V lost 4 bases and J lost 0; bases outside the gene matches: 8. Germline V gene sequence: CDR1 MNHEY, CDR2 SMNVEV (reference sequence). The CDR3 extends over 17 amino acids. CDR3 in DNA: TGTGCCAGCAGTTGGACAGGGACGGCGAATAGCAATCAGCCCCAGCATTTT. Its protein product is CASSWTGTANSNQPQHF.

A word on this clone: This same CDR3 is encoded by further DNA sequences in the sample. CDR3 protein: CASSLGQGPDTQYF. The DNA for the CDR3 is TGTGCCAGCAGCTTAGGACAGGGCCCAGATACGCAGTATTTT. The chain employs TRBV7-3 and TRBJ2-3; 8 nucleotides align to TRBD1. The V gene end was trimmed by 2 bases and the J gene end by 4 bases; junction bases not matched to a gene: 2. Germline V gene lookup returns CDR1 SGHTA and CDR2 FQGTGA. This CDR3 region has 14 residues.

The V call is TRBV7-2, the J call TRBJ2-1; TRBD2 matches at 7 bases. The trim removed 0 bases at V and 3 bases at J, leaving 2 bases unmatched. This CDR3 region has 15 residues. Germline CDR1 and CDR2: SGHTA and FQGNSA. The CDR3 region is CASSLARGDYNEQFF. In DNA, the CDR3 is TGTGCCAGCAGCTTAGCCCGGGGGGACTACAATGAGCAGTTCTTC.

This clone was detected only once. The J gene is TRBJ1-1, the V gene TRBV7-2, with 12 bases identical to TRBD1. There are 17 residues in the CDR3. Germline trimming cut 5 bases from V and 3 bases from J; bases unmatched to any gene: 10. CDR1 and CDR2 from the germline V gene are SGHTA and FQGNSA. The CDR3 sequence: CASSPRDRGLLDTEAFF. DNA for the CDR3: TGTGCCAGCAGCCCGCGGGACAGGGGGCTTTTAGACACTGAAGCTTTCTTT.

The J gene is TRBJ2-7, the V gene TRBV19; 9 bases align to TRBD1. The CDR3 length is 14 residues. Losses at the gene ends were 4 bases for V and 3 bases for J; bases not matched to a gene: 4. Germline V gives CDR1 LNHDA, CDR2 SQIVND (reference sequence). The CDR3, as DNA: TGTGCCAGTAGTACGACAGGGGGAGTCTACGAGCAGTACTTC. It translates to CASSTTGGVYEQYF.

The rearrangement joins TRBV5-6 to TRBJ1-2; the D gene is possibly TRBD1 (6 bases). In germline, CDR1 is SGHDT, CDR2 YYEEEE. This CDR3 comprises 13 residues. V was clipped by 0 bases and J by 7 bases, with 10 bases between them. CDR3 sequence: CASSLVTGIGYTF. The CDR3 DNA reads as TGTGCCAGCAGCTTGGTCACAGGGATTGGCTACACCTTC.

This sequence joins TRBV21-1 and TRBJ2-7; the DNA was not used to check the table's D call, TRBD2. TRBV21-1 is tagged as a pseudogene. This CDR3 is built from 14 residues. CDR3 sequence reads: CASSTIAGYYEQYF. The CDR3 bases are TGTGCCAGCAGCACAATAGCGGGATATTACGAGCAGTACTTC.

The V gene is TRBV14, the J gene TRBJ2-3; weak D call: TRBD2 (5 bases). The CDR3 has 15 residues. Germline CDR1 is SGHDN and CDR2 is FVKESK. V dropped 4 bases and J dropped 4 bases, with 15 bases sitting between them. CDR3 in DNA: TGTGCCAGCAGCCCCCATTTTGAGGGTTCAGATACGCAGTATTTT. Its translation is CASSPHFEGSDTQYF.

The chain couples TRBV6-5 to TRBJ1-6, with 10 bases matching TRBD1. The CDR3 runs 15 residues. The junction had 9 bases not matched to a gene; V was cut back by 5 bases and J by 11 bases. CDR1 and CDR2 (germline): MNHEY, SVGAGI. Here the CDR3 reads CASSRPGTGEAPLHF. The CDR3 DNA is TGTGCCAGCAGTCGACCCGGGACAGGGGAGGCACCCCTCCACTTT.

V and J are TRBV9 and TRBJ1-4; 9 bases are shared with TRBD1. Germline V lookup: CDR1 SGDLS, CDR2 YYNGEE. The CDR3 length is 15 residues. V was clipped by 0 bases and J by 7 bases; unmatched bases: 4. CDR3: CASSVAGTGREKLFF. In DNA, the CDR3 is TGTGCCAGCAGCGTAGCTGGGACAGGGCGTGAAAAACTGTTTTTT.

The chain is built from TRBV4-2 and TRBJ2-1, with 9 positions matching TRBD2. The CDR3 spans 16 residues. Germline V gene data show CDR1 as LGHNA and CDR2 as YNFKEQ. The J segment lost 8 bases and the V segment lost 0 bases, leaving 8 bases of the junction unmatched. The CDR3 spells CASSQESLAGVHEQFF. DNA for the CDR3: TGTGCCAGCAGCCAAGAATCCTTAGCGGGAGTACATGAGCAGTTCTTC.

This chain uses TRBV7-8 with TRBJ2-5; TRBD2 is a possible D gene (6 bases). This CDR3 has 14 amino acids. V was trimmed by 3 bases and J by 1 base, leaving 9 bases between them. CDR1 is SGHVS and CDR2 is FQNEAQ in the germline V gene. This chain's CDR3 is CASSFGRGQETQYF. CDR3 bases: TGTGCCAGCAGCTTCGGGCGGGGCCAAGAGACCCAGTACTTC.

This chain connects TRBV29-1 to TRBJ2-7; D is perhaps TRBD1 (6 bases). V shed 2 bases and J shed 7 bases, with 15 bases lying between them. Germline CDR1 and CDR2: SQVTM and ANQGSEA. The CDR3 totals 13 residues. CDR3 protein: CSVEIVRGGEQYF. The CDR3 region has the DNA TGCAGCGTTGAAATCGTCAGGGGCGGGGAGCAGTACTTC.

The chain recombines TRBV7-9 with TRBJ1-2, with D unresolved. V dropped 0 bases and J dropped 4 bases, with 9 bases sitting between them. The CDR3 spans 14 residues. Germline V gives CDR1 SEHNR, CDR2 FQNEAQ (reference sequence). CDR3: CASSLAVSGYGYTF. In DNA, the CDR3 is TGTGCCAGCAGCTTAGCCGTGTCAGGCTATGGCTACACCTTC.